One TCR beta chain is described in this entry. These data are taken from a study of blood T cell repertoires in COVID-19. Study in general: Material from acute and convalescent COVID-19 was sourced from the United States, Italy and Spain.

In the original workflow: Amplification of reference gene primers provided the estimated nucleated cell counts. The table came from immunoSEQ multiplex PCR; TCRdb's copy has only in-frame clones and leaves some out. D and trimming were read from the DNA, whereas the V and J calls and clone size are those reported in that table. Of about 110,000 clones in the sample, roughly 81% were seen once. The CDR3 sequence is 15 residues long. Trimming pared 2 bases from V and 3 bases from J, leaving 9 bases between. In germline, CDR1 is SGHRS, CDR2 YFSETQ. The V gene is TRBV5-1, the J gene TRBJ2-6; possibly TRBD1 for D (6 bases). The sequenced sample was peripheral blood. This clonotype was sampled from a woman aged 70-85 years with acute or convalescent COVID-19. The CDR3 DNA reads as TGCGCCAGCAGCTTAGGACAGATTGGGGCCAACGTCCTGACTTTC. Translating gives CASSLGQIGANVLTF.